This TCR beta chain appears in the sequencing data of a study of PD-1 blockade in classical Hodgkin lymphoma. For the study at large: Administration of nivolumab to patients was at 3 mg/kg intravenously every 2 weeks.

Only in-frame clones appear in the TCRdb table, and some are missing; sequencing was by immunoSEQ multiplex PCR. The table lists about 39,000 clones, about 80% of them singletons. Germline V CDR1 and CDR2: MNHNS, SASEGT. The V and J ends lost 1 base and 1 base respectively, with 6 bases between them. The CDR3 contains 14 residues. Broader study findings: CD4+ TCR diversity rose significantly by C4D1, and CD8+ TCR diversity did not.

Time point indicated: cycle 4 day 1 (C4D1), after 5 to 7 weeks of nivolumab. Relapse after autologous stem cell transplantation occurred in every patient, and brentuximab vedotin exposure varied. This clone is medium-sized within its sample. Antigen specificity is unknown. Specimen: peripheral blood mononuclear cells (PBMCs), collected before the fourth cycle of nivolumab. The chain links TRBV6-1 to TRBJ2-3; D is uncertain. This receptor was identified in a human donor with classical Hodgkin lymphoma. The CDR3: CASSEVWGTDTQYF. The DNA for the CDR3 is TGTGCCAGCAGTGAAGTGTGGGGCACAGATACGCAGTATTTT.